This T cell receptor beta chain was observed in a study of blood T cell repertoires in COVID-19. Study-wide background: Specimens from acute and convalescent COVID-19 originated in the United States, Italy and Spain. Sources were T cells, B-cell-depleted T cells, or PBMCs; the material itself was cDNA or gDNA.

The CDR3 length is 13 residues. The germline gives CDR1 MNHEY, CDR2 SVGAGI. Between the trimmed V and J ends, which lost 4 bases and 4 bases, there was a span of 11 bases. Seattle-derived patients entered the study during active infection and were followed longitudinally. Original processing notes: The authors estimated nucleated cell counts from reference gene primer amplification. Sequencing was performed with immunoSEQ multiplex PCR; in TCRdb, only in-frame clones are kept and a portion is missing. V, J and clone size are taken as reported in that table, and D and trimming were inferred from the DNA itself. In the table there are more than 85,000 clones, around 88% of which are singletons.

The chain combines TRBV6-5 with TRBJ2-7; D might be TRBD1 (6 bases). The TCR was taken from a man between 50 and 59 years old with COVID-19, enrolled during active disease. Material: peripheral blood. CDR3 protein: CASSLDREYEQYF. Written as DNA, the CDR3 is TGTGCCAGCAGTTTGGACAGAGAGTACGAGCAGTACTTC.